These 12 T cell receptor beta chains were sequenced from one sample in a study of T cells in Graves' hyperthyroidism and ophthalmopathy. Template material for amplifying TCR beta CDR3 regions consisted of RNA transcripts. HTBI primers drove first-round RT-PCR of the TCR CDR3. TCRdb ran MiXCR on the multiplex PCR reads and lists one entry per CDR3 protein. The sample records roughly 420,000 distinct CDR3 sequences, more than 15% being singletons. Source material: blood. The receptor source for this set is a woman aged 18-35 years with Graves' hyperthyroidism.

At least ten counts were recorded for this clonotype. This rearrangement joins TRBV6-1 to TRBJ1-2; 9 nucleotides match TRBD1. Germline V lookup: CDR1 MNHNS, CDR2 SASEGT. This CDR3 has 15 residues. J lost 0 bases, V lost 6 bases, and 5 bases had no gene match. In nucleotides, the CDR3 is TGTGCCAGCAGGACCGGGACAGGGCCTAACTATGGCTACACCTTC. Its protein product is CASRTGTGPNYGYTF.

In its sample, this clonotype was seen many times. The CDR3: CASSDGRTEAFF. The CDR3 DNA sequence: TGTGCCAGCAGTGACGGTCGGACTGAAGCTTTCTTT. J is TRBJ1-1 and V is TRBV2; no definite D call. Trimming cost V 3 bases and J 5 bases, with 7 bases left between them. Germline V gene sequence: CDR1 SNHLY, CDR2 FYNNEI. The CDR3 has 12 residues. The complete variable domain, with remaining parts taken from reference TRBV2 and TRBJ1-1, reads EPEVTQTPSHQVTQMGQEVILRCVPISNHLYFYWYRQILGQKVEFLVSFYNNEISEKSEIFDDQFSVERPDGSNFTLKIRSTKLEDSAMYFCASSDGRTEAFFGQGTRLTVV.

A remark on this clonotype: Since a much larger clone is just one base distant, this may be a read error. V and J are TRBV11-2 and TRBJ2-1; D possibly uses TRBD1 or TRBD2 (6 bases each). There are 16 residues in the CDR3. The V gene's germline CDR1 is SGHAT and CDR2 FQNNGV. The germline V and J ends were trimmed by 5 bases and 4 bases, with 18 bases remaining between them. CDR3 nucleotides: TGTGCCAGCAGCGTAGGGGGGTCAGGGAGGTACAATGAGCAGTTCTTC. It translates to CASSVGGSGRYNEQFF.

This clonotype was counted between two and nine times. The CDR3 DNA sequence: TGTGCCAGCAGCTTAGAAGGACTAGCGTACAAGTTCTTC. Protein sequence: CASSLEGLAYKFF. The rearrangement links TRBV7-2 to TRBJ2-1, with 9 bases identical to TRBD2. Germline values: CDR1 SGHTA, CDR2 FQGNSA. This CDR3 region has 13 residues. V was clipped by 1 base and J by 14 bases; unmatched bases: 6.

This clonotype was detected only a few times. The V gene is TRBV29-1, the J gene TRBJ2-3; D is perhaps TRBD1 or TRBD2 (5 bases each). Germline CDR1 reads SQVTM; CDR2 reads ANQGSEA. The CDR3 consists of 13 residues. Trimming pared 5 bases from V and 1 base from J, leaving 10 bases between. The CDR3 DNA follows: TGCAGCGTTCCCCGGGACCGCACAGATACGCAGTATTTT. Its protein is CSVPRDRTDTQYF.

This chain links TRBV5-1 with TRBJ2-7; 7 bases agree with TRBD1. Trimming took 0 bases from V and 3 from J; bases not matched to a gene: 6. The CDR3 loop spans 15 amino acids. Per the germline V gene, CDR1 is SGHRS and CDR2 is YFSETQ. The CDR3 coding sequence is TGCGCCAGCAGCTTGGTTGGCAGGGGGAACTACGAGCAGTACTTC. Amino acids: CASSLVGRGNYEQYF.

Note on this clonotype: This clone may be a read error of a much larger clone one base away. The V gene is TRBV10-3, the J gene TRBJ2-1; 7 bases match TRBD2. This CDR3 spans 15 amino acids. V lost 8 bases and J lost 2; bases outside the gene matches: 9. Germline lookup yields CDR1 ENHRY and CDR2 SYGVKD. The DNA of the CDR3 is TGTGCCATCTCCTCCGGGGGGAGCCCCTACAATGAGCAGTTCTTC. Its translation: CAISSGGSPYNEQFF.

This clonotype has only a few counts. The CDR3 DNA reads as TGTGCCAGCTCACCCACAAGCACAGGGGGCGGAAAGGGTACTGAAGCTTTCTTT. Its translation: CASSPTSTGGGKGTEAFF. The chain links TRBV18 to TRBJ1-1; TRBD1 aligns across 9 bases. Germline values: CDR1 KGHSH, CDR2 LQKENI. The CDR3 length is 18 residues. The J segment lost 5 bases and the V segment lost 3 bases, leaving 16 bases of the junction unmatched.

This clonotype showed up many times. The chain recombines TRBV20-1 with TRBJ2-2; D is unresolved. V gave up 1 base and J gave up 1 base, with 1 base separating them. This CDR3 has 12 amino acids. Germline CDR1 reads DFQATT; CDR2 reads SNEGSKA (reference sequence). CDR3 protein: CSARVNTGELFF. The CDR3 DNA reads as TGCAGTGCTAGAGTGAACACCGGGGAGCTGTTTTTT.

This clonotype was detected a few times. This chain links TRBV15 with TRBJ2-1, with D perhaps TRBD1 or TRBD2 (6 bases each). There are 19 residues in the CDR3. Looked up from germline, CDR1 is LNHNV and CDR2 is YYDKDF (reference sequence). Deletions cut 0 bases from V and 3 bases from J, with 21 bases between. CDR3: CATSRDPQPGGNYYNEQFF. The CDR3 DNA reads TGTGCCACCAGCAGAGATCCACAGCCCGGGGGCAATTACTACAATGAGCAGTTCTTC.

This clonotype was counted many times. The chain is built from TRBV29-1 and TRBJ2-1; D uncertain. The ends were cut back, 3 bases at V and 3 bases at J, with 3 bases in the middle. CDR1 and CDR2 from the germline V gene are SQVTM and ANQGSEA. CDR3 length: 11 residues. The CDR3 spells CSVDLYNEQFF. The CDR3, as DNA: TGCAGCGTTGATCTCTACAATGAGCAGTTCTTC.

Many counts were recorded for this clonotype. CDR3 protein: CSAIGGRRYSNQPQHF. The DNA for the CDR3 is TGCAGTGCCATAGGGGGACGGCGTTATAGCAATCAGCCCCAGCATTTT. The chain employs TRBV20-1 and TRBJ1-5; possibly TRBD1 for D (6 bases). In germline, CDR1 is DFQATT, CDR2 SNEGSKA (reference sequence). The CDR3 runs to 16 residues. Trimming cost V 6 bases and J 0 bases, with 18 bases left between them.